A single sample is the source of the 19 T cell receptor beta chains below, sequenced in a study of blood T cell repertoires in COVID-19. Produced via immunoSEQ multiplex PCR; TCRdb's table is partial and in-frame only. The data show roughly 250,000 clones, roughly four fifths seen once. Sequenced sample: peripheral blood. These receptors all stem from a woman in her seventies with acute or convalescent COVID-19.

CDR3 residues: CASSFHESNQPQHF. The CDR3, as DNA: TGTGCCAGCAGCTTCCATGAGAGCAATCAGCCCCAGCATTTT. This sequence joins TRBV7-2 and TRBJ1-5; D is unresolved. Trimming left V 3 bases short and J 1 base short, with 7 bases between. CDR3 length: 14 residues. Germline CDR1 is SGHTA and CDR2 is FQGNSA.

The genes are TRBV10-3 and TRBJ1-1; D possibly corresponds to TRBD1 (5 bases). Trimming removed 4 bases at V and 1 base at J, with 13 bases between. The CDR3 has 15 residues. Germline V gene lookup returns CDR1 ENHRY and CDR2 SYGVKD. The chain's CDR3 is CAISVGGTANTEAFF. In DNA, the CDR3 is TGTGCCATCAGTGTGGGCGGGACGGCGAACACTGAAGCTTTCTTT.

The CDR3 here is CASSPGQASFYEQYF. The DNA for the CDR3 is TGCGCCAGCAGCCCCGGACAGGCCTCGTTCTACGAGCAGTACTTC. The chain couples TRBV5-1 to TRBJ2-7; TRBD1 agrees at 7 bases. The CDR3 sequence is 15 residues long. The trim removed 4 bases at V and 3 bases at J, leaving 10 bases unmatched. The germline V gene encodes CDR1 SGHRS and CDR2 YFSETQ. Combining the CDR3 with reference TRBV5-1 and TRBJ2-7 gives the whole variable domain KAGVTQTPRYLIKTRGQQVTLSCSPISGHRSVSWYQQTPGQGLQFLFEYFSETQRNKGNFPGRFSGRQFSNSRSEMNVSTLELGDSALYLCASSPGQASFYEQYFGPGTRLTVT.

The chain combines TRBV4-1 with TRBJ1-2; 10 bases agree with TRBD1. Trimming took 4 bases from V and 4 from J; bases not matched to a gene: 6. Germline values: CDR1 MGHRA, CDR2 YSYEKL. There are 15 residues in the CDR3. In nucleotides, the CDR3 is TGCGCCAGCAGCCGGACAGGGGGTGCCCCCTATGGCTACACCTTC. The encoded protein is CASSRTGGAPYGYTF.

V gene TRBV10-3 combines with J gene TRBJ2-6, with 7 bases identical to TRBD1. Germline V gene data show CDR1 as ENHRY and CDR2 as SYGVKD. The trim removed 4 bases at V and 0 bases at J, leaving 6 bases unmatched. The CDR3 runs 17 residues. CDR3 bases: TGTGCCATCAGTGCGCGACAGGGCAGCTCTGGGGCCAACGTCCTGACTTTC. As protein: CAISARQGSSGANVLTF.

The V and J genes are TRBV4-3 and TRBJ1-2; D not resolved. The CDR3 runs to 15 residues. Trimming pared 0 bases from V and 8 bases from J, leaving 16 bases between. CDR1 is LGHNA, CDR2 YSLEER, per germline. The CDR3 sequence is CASSQDSMGAVGYTF. CDR3 sequence (DNA): TGCGCCAGCAGCCAAGATTCCATGGGAGCTGTGGGCTACACCTTC.

This rearrangement joins TRBV6-6 to TRBJ1-2, with D hard to call. V shed 5 bases and J shed 7 bases, with 11 bases lying between them. Germline loops: CDR1 MNHNY, CDR2 SVGAGI (reference sequence). The length of the CDR3 is 12 residues. In DNA form, the CDR3 reads TGTGCCAGCAGTCTATCATCCGGTGGCTACACCTTC. Residues: CASSLSSGGYTF.

This sequence joins TRBV3-1 (or the pseudogene TRBV3-2) and TRBJ2-3, with 9 bases fitting TRBD2. CDR1 is LGHDT, CDR2 YNNKEL, per germline (reference sequence). V trimming: 1 base; J trimming: 0 bases; junction bases outside the gene matches: 2. This CDR3 comprises 16 residues. The chain's CDR3 is CASSQVAGASTDTQYF. The CDR3 DNA reads TGTGCCAGCAGCCAAGTAGCGGGGGCTAGCACAGATACGCAGTATTTT.

The chain links TRBV7-2 to TRBJ1-1; the match to TRBD1 covers 9 bases. V shed 3 bases, J shed 5 bases, and the junction held 4 bases outside the gene matches. This CDR3 comprises 14 residues. CDR1 and CDR2 (germline): SGHTA, FQGNSA. The CDR3 sequence: CASSFRDRATEAFF. CDR3 nucleotide sequence: TGTGCCAGCAGCTTCCGGGACAGGGCTACTGAAGCTTTCTTT.

This chain links TRBV28 with TRBJ1-2; a weak D match, TRBD1 (5 bases). V lost 2 bases, J lost 2 bases, and 9 bases lay in between. Germline-derived CDR1 and CDR2 are MDHEN and SYDVKM. CDR3 length: 14 residues. CDR3: CASSLRRGNYGYTF. The CDR3 region has the DNA TGTGCCAGCAGTTTACGGCGGGGGAACTATGGCTACACCTTC.

The rearrangement joins TRBV7-2 to TRBJ2-2; no clear D. The CDR3 covers 14 residues. Germline V lookup: CDR1 SGHTA, CDR2 FQGNSA. The V end lost 7 bases, the J end lost 3 bases, and 12 bases lay between the germline ends. The CDR3 region has the DNA TGTGCCAGCAAGAAAAACAGCTACACCGGGGAGCTGTTTTTT. Amino acids: CASKKNSYTGELFF. Full variable domain (remainder filled in from reference TRBV7-2 and TRBJ2-2): GAGVSQSPSNKVTEKGKDVELRCDPISGHTALYWYRQSLGQGLEFLIYFQGNSAPDKSGLPSDRFSAERTGGSVSTLTIQRTQQEDSAVYLCASKKNSYTGELFFGEGSRLTVL.

Turning to this clone: The sample has other DNA sequences that encode this CDR3 too. The chain is built from TRBV19 and TRBJ1-2, with D tentatively TRBD1 (5 bases). The V gene lost 3 bases and the J gene lost 2 bases, with 10 bases spanning the gap. The CDR3 loop spans 14 amino acids. The germline CDR1 and CDR2 sequences are LNHDA and SQIVND (reference sequence). The CDR3 spells CASSIGQGNYGYTF. CDR3 DNA: TGTGCCAGTAGTATTGGCCAGGGAAACTATGGCTACACCTTC.

The chain is built from TRBV11-2 and TRBJ2-5; 11 bases line up with TRBD2. The ends lost 4 bases at V and 7 bases at J; junction bases unmatched: 11. This CDR3 contains 16 residues. Germline CDR1 is SGHAT and CDR2 is FQNNGV. The CDR3 DNA reads as TGTGCCAGCAGCTCCGGGACTAGCGGACCTCCGGGGACCCAGTACTTC. Residues: CASSSGTSGPPGTQYF.

V and J are TRBV13 and TRBJ1-4; the D is unclear. Per germline, CDR1 PRHDT and CDR2 FYEKMQ (reference sequence). The length of the CDR3 is 14 residues. Between the trimmed V and J ends, which lost 3 bases and 7 bases, there was a span of 12 bases. CDR3 protein: CASSFRRGTEKLFF. Here the CDR3 DNA reads TGTGCCAGCAGCTTCCGTCGGGGAACTGAAAAACTGTTTTTT.

In this sample, this clone turned up a few times. This rearrangement joins TRBV28 to TRBJ1-5; 9 bases fit TRBD1. Germline V gives CDR1 MDHEN, CDR2 SYDVKM. CDR3 size: 15 residues. Trimming removed 6 bases from V and 5 bases from J; junction bases left unmatched: 8. CDR3 sequence: CASRSGQGGYQPQHF. In nucleotides, the CDR3 is TGTGCCAGCAGATCGGGACAGGGAGGTTATCAGCCCCAGCATTTT.

The chain links TRBV27 to TRBJ1-1; a possible D gene is TRBD1 (6 bases). The germline V gene encodes CDR1 MNHEY and CDR2 SMNVEV (reference sequence). The V end lost 3 bases, the J end lost 4 bases, and 18 bases lay between the germline ends. CDR3 size: 16 residues. The CDR3 loop reads CASSFSLPGEGTEAFF. CDR3 sequence (DNA): TGTGCCAGCAGTTTTTCCCTACCAGGGGAGGGCACTGAAGCTTTCTTT.

At least ten counts were recorded for this clone. In DNA form, the CDR3 reads TGTGCCAGCTCACCACCGGAGGAGGATACGCAGTATTTT. Translated, it gives CASSPPEEDTQYF. The chain recombines TRBV18 with TRBJ2-3; tentative D call: TRBD2 (5 bases). V lost 0 bases, J lost 6 bases, and 7 bases lay in between. Looked up from germline, CDR1 is KGHSH and CDR2 is LQKENI. The CDR3 loop spans 13 amino acids.

This sequence joins TRBV6-5 and TRBJ1-5; tentatively, D is TRBD1 (5 bases). Per the germline V gene, CDR1 is MNHEY and CDR2 is SVGAGI. The CDR3 sequence is 14 residues long. Between the trimmed V and J ends, which lost 11 bases and 0 bases, there was a span of 14 bases. The CDR3 loop is CACCRGVSNQPQHF. DNA of the CDR3: TGTGCCTGCTGTCGGGGGGTTAGCAATCAGCCCCAGCATTTT.

This sequence joins TRBV29-1 and TRBJ2-3, with unresolved D. Looked up from germline, CDR1 is SQVTM and CDR2 is ANQGSEA. This CDR3 is built from 14 residues. V lost 2 bases, J lost 3 bases, and 12 bases lay in between. This chain's CDR3 is CSVEKSAGTDTQYF. CDR3 sequence (DNA): TGCAGCGTTGAAAAGAGCGCTGGTACAGATACGCAGTATTTT.